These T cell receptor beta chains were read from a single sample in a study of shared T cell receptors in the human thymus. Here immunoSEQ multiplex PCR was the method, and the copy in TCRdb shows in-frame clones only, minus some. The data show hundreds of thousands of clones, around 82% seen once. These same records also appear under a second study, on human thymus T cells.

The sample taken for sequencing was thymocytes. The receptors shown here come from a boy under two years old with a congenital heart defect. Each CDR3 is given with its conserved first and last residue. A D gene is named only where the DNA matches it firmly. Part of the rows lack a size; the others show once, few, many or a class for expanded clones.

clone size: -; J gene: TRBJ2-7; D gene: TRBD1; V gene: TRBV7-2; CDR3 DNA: TGTGCCAGCGCAGACAGGGACCACGAGCAGTACTTC; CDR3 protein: CASADRDHEQYF
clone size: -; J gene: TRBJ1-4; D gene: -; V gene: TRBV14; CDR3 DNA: TGTGCCAGCAGCCAAGAGACGGATCGGGTTTTTGAAAAACTGTTTTTT; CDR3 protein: CASSQETDRVFEKLFF
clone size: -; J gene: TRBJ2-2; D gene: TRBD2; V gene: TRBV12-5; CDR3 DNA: TGTGCTAGTGGTCCCGGACTAGCGGGGAACACCGGGGAGCTGTTTTTT; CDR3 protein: CASGPGLAGNTGELFF
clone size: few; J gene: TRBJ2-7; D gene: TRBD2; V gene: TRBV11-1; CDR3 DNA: TGTGCCAGCACCCAGCGGGGGTCCTACGAGCAGTACTTC; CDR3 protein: CASTQRGSYEQYF
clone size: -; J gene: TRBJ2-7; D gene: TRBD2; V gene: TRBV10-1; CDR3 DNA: TGCGCCAGCAGTGAGCCCCGGGAGGCCCCCTACGAGCAGTACTTC; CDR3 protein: CASSEPREAPYEQYF
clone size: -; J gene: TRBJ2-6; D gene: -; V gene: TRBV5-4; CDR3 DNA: TGTGCCAGCAGCTTGGACAGGGACTCTGGGGCCAACGTCCTGACTTTC; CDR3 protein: CASSLDRDSGANVLTF
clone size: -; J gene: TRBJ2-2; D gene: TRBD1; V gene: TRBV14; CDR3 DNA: TGTGCCAGCAGCCAAGCCCGACAGGGCCGCACCGGGGAGCTGTTTTTT; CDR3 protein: CASSQARQGRTGELFF
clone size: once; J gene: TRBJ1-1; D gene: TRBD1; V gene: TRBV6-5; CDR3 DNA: TGTGCCAGCAGTTACTCGGACAGGCTGAACACTGAAGCTTTCTTT; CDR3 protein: CASSYSDRLNTEAFF
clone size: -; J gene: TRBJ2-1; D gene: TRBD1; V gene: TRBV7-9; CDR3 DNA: TGTGCCAGCAGCTTTGGTGGCACAGGGGGTTGGAATGAGCAGTTCTTC; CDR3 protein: CASSFGGTGGWNEQFF
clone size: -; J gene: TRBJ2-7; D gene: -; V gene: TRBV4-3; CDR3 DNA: TGCGCCAGCAGCCTTCGCCAGGAGGGACGCGAGCAGTACTTC; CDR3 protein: CASSLRQEGREQYF
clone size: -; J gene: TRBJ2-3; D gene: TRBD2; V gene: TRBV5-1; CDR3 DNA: TGCGCCAGCAGCTTGGGGGCTAGCGGGGCTAGTAAGTCGAATCCAGATACGCAGTATTTT; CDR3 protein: CASSLGASGASKSNPDTQYF
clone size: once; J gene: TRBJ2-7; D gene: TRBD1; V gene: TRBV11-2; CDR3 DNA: TGTGCCAGCAGCTTAAGACAGGGAAATATGCCCGAGCAGTACTTC; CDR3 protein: CASSLRQGNMPEQYF
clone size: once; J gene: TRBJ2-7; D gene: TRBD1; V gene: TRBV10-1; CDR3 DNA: TGCGCCAGCAGTGAGATAGACAGGGCTACCTACGAGCAGTACTTC; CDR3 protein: CASSEIDRATYEQYF
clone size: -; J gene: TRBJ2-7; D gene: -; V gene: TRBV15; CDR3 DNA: TGTGCCACCAGCAGGGACACGGAAAACATCTACGAGCAGTACTTC; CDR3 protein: CATSRDTENIYEQYF
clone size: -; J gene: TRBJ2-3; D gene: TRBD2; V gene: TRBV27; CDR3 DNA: TGTGCCAGCAGTTCTGGGACTAGCGGAAAGAAAACAGATACGCAGTATTTT; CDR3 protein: CASSSGTSGKKTDTQYF
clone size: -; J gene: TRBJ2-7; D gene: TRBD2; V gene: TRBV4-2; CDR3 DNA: TGTGCCAGCAGCCAAGTAGCTAGCGGCCACATTAGGGCCTACGAGCAGTACTTC; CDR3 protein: CASSQVASGHIRAYEQYF
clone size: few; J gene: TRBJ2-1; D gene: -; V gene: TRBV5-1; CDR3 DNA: TGCGCCAGCAGCTGGACGGGGGCCTACAATGAGCAGTTCTTC; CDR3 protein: CASSWTGAYNEQFF